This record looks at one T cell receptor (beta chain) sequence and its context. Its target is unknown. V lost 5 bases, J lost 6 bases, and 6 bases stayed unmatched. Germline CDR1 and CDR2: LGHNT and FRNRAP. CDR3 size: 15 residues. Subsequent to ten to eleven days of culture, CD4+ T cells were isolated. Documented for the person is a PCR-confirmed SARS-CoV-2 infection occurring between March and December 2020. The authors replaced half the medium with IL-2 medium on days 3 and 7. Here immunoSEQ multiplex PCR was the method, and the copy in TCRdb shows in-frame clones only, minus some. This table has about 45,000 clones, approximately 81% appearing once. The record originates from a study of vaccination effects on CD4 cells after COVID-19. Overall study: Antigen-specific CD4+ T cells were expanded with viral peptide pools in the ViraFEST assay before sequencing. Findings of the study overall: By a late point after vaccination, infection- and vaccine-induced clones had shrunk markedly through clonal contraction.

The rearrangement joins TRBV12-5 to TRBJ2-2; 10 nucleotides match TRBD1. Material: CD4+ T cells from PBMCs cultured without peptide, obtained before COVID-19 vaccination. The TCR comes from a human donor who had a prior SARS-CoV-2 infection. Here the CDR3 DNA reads TGTGCTAGTGGTCCTGGGACAGGGGAGGCCGGGGAGCTGTTTTTT. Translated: CASGPGTGEAGELFF. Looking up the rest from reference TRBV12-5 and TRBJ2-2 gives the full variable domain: DARVTQTPRHKVTEMGQEVTMRCQPILGHNTVFWYRQTMMQGLELLAYFRNRAPLDDSGMPKDRFSAEMPDATLATLKIQPSEPRDSAVYFCASGPGTGEAGELFFGEGSRLTVL.